One and the same sample provided the 11 T cell receptor beta chains below, sequenced in a study of cytomegalovirus exposure and HLA in healthy donors. This PCR relied on a set of 60 Vbeta primers and 13 Jbeta primers. The table came from immunoSEQ multiplex PCR; TCRdb's copy has only in-frame clones and leaves some out. Among under 70,000 clones listed, over 65% were seen once. Sequencing was performed on PBMCs. Receptors originate from a man aged 40-55 years in good health and CMV-seropositive.

The rearrangement joins TRBV30 to TRBJ2-7; 10 nucleotides agree with TRBD2. J gave up 3 bases and V 4 bases, and 3 bases lay outside the gene matches. The CDR3 runs 13 residues. CDR1 is GTSNPN, CDR2 SVGIG, per germline (reference sequence). CDR3 bases: TGTGCCTGGATCGTAGCGGGGGGCTACGAGCAGTACTTC. It yields the protein CAWIVAGGYEQYF.

This clone has a handful of counts. One end of the junction is discordant with germline, which a read error may explain. V is TRBV7-7 and J is TRBJ2-5, with 10 bases lining up with TRBD2. Germline assignment: CDR1 SSHAT and CDR2 FNYEAQ (reference sequence). The CDR3 is 14 amino acids. As DNA, the CDR3 is TGTGCTAGCAGCCATAGCGGGGGGAAAGAGACCCAGTACTTC. Translated: CASSHSGGKETQYF.

The chain carries TRBV5-1 and TRBJ1-3; D gene ambiguous. The length of the CDR3 is 15 residues. The germline gives CDR1 SGHRS, CDR2 YFSETQ. V lost 1 base and J lost 0, with 8 bases in between. In DNA, the CDR3 is TGCGCCAGCAGCTTGCAAGGGAGCTCTGGAAACACCATATATTTT. The encoded protein is CASSLQGSSGNTIYF.

V usage is TRBV5-5 and J usage is TRBJ2-5; 7 positions match TRBD2. CDR1 and CDR2 (germline): SGHKS, YYEKEE (reference sequence). Trimming removed 0 bases from V and 2 bases from J; junction bases left unmatched: 4. This CDR3 is 15 amino acids long. In DNA form, the CDR3 reads TGTGCCAGCAGCTTGGACCTAGCGGTTCAAGAGACCCAGTACTTC. This gives the protein CASSLDLAVQETQYF. Full variable domain (outside the CDR3, taken from reference TRBV5-5 and TRBJ2-5): DAGVTQSPTHLIKTRGQQVTLRCSPISGHKSVSWYQQVLGQGPQFIFQYYEKEERGRGNFPDRFSARQFPNYSSELNVNALLLGDSALYLCASSLDLAVQETQYFGPGTRLLVL.

The J gene is TRBJ1-5, the V gene TRBV19; D is undetermined. The germline CDR1 and CDR2 sequences are LNHDA and SQIVND (reference sequence). The CDR3 covers 12 residues. V was shortened by 4 bases and J by 7 bases, with 8 bases between the two germline ends. The CDR3 spells CASSTLGQPQHF. Here the CDR3 DNA reads TGTGCCAGTAGTACCCTAGGACAGCCCCAGCATTTT.

V is TRBV5-1 and J is TRBJ1-2; TRBD1 matches 9 bases. J gave up 6 bases and V 3 bases, and 6 bases lay outside the gene matches. This CDR3 is 14 amino acids long. CDR1 SGHRS and CDR2 YFSETQ come from the germline V gene. The CDR3 is CASSYRDRGDGYTF. The CDR3 nucleotides read TGCGCCAGCAGCTACCGAGACAGGGGGGATGGCTACACCTTC.

The chain combines TRBV9 with TRBJ1-2; D gene unclear. The CDR3 has 15 residues. The V and J ends lost 4 bases and 2 bases respectively, with 15 bases between them. Germline V CDR1 and CDR2: SGDLS, YYNGEE. CDR3 DNA sequence: TGTGCCAGCAGCCCCTCCCCTGGGCTCAACTATGGCTACACCTTC. Amino acids: CASSPSPGLNYGYTF.

The chain links TRBV11-2 to TRBJ2-5; TRBD1 aligns across 10 bases. Trimming cost V 6 bases and J 3 bases; bases outside gene matches: 7. The CDR3 has 15 residues. Per germline, CDR1 SGHAT and CDR2 FQNNGV. The CDR3 is CASRGTGVLEETQYF. In DNA, the CDR3 is TGTGCCAGCAGGGGGACAGGGGTTTTAGAAGAGACCCAGTACTTC.

The chain has TRBV4-2 and TRBJ2-1, with TRBD2 matching 10 bases. The junction had 12 bases not matched to a gene; V was cut back by 2 bases and J by 8 bases. The CDR3 runs to 17 residues. Germline CDR1 LGHNA, CDR2 YNFKEQ. The CDR3 nucleotides are TGTGCCAGCAGCCAATGGTTGGCGAGCGGGGGGGGTGATGAGCAGTTCTTC. Translation gives CASSQWLASGGGDEQFF.

CDR3 protein: CASSSEGQAITDTQYF. The CDR3 nucleotides are TGCGCCAGCAGCTCCGAGGGACAGGCGATCACAGATACGCAGTATTTT. The rearrangement uses TRBV5-1 and TRBJ2-3, with TRBD1 matching over 8 bases. V dropped 3 bases and J dropped 2; count of bases not matched to a gene: 8. CDR1 and CDR2 (germline): SGHRS, YFSETQ. This CDR3 contains 16 residues. Drawing the rest from reference TRBV5-1 and TRBJ2-3, the complete variable domain is KAGVTQTPRYLIKTRGQQVTLSCSPISGHRSVSWYQQTPGQGLQFLFEYFSETQRNKGNFPGRFSGRQFSNSRSEMNVSTLELGDSALYLCASSSEGQAITDTQYFGPGTRLTVL.

A few counts support this clone. This chain uses TRBV5-8 with TRBJ1-1; a possible D gene is TRBD1 (5 bases). This CDR3 comprises 18 residues. The germline gives CDR1 SGHTS, CDR2 YDEGEE. Trimming shortened V by 4 bases and J by 4 bases, and 26 bases separated the two germline ends. The CDR3 sequence is CASSRTLGTAWGGTEAFF. DNA of the CDR3: TGTGCCAGCAGCAGGACCCTGGGGACCGCCTGGGGAGGCACTGAAGCTTTCTTT. The complete variable domain, with remaining parts taken from reference TRBV5-8 and TRBJ1-1, reads EAGVTQSPTHLIKTRGQQATLRCSPISGHTSVYWYQQALGLGLQFLLWYDEGEERNRGNFPPRFSGRQFPNYSSELNVNALELEDSALYLCASSRTLGTAWGGTEAFFGQGTRLTVV.